This T cell receptor beta chain was captured in a study of blood T cell repertoires in COVID-19 (dated by TCRdb to about 2020). Background on the whole study: Collaborator samples came from the United States, Italy and Spain and covered acute and convalescent phases of COVID-19. The prospective study material was composed of cDNA or gDNA derived from T cells, B-cell-depleted T cells, or PBMCs. The dataset comprised deeply sampled blood TCRbeta repertoires from subjects exposed to, actively infected with, or recovered from COVID-19. The repertoires were released in a freely available public database meant as a resource for research on the immune response to SARS-CoV-2. Samples came from the ongoing ImmuneRACE study (first 160 participants) plus 1,254 subjects from 6 global collaborators. A de-identified subject ID, COVID-19 status, age in years and sex were almost always included in the sample metadata. Where available, HLA class I and class II types were obtained from metadata supplied by the sample provider rather than from assay-based typing. Findings and caveats that apply to the study as a whole: The amount of clinical and demographic metadata varied by source and participant and was provided uncurated.

In Seattle, one collaborating source enrolled patients while the infection was active and tracked those patients longitudinally over the course of disease. Collaborating institutions collected whole blood in K2EDTA tubes following their own protocols. For TCRbeta analysis, collaborators shipped samples as frozen whole blood, isolated PBMCs, or DNA extracted from either of those sample types. At the junction V is shortened by 7 bases and J by 10 bases, with 28 bases in between. Per the germline V gene, MDHEN is the CDR1 and SYDVKM is the CDR2. The CDR3 starts with the cysteine, ends with the phenylalanine, and has 16 residues. The DNA shown is the 48-base CDR3, in frame from base 1. For this clone: Its specific antigen is unknown. The record has no base qualities; no much larger clone is one base away.

The immunoSEQ Assay, a bias-controlled multiplex PCR, was used to amplify TCRbeta CDR3 regions from genomic DNA. On the study's bioinformatics: Nucleated cell counts per sample were estimated from amplification of reference gene primers within the assay. To quantify the absolute abundance of each unique TCRbeta CDR3 rearrangement, sequence reads were collapsed and filtered. Productive Simpson clonality was computed per sample as the square root of Simpson's diversity index over productive rearrangements. Not all clones reach the TCRdb copy of this immuneACCESS table, which keeps in-frame sequences only. Checked studies attribute under half of the gap to unresolved V genes and leave the rest unexplained. The DNA was the basis for D and trimming; V, J and clone size are from that table. This sample holds more than 80,000 clones; around 80% were observed only once. The ten most abundant clones make up 5% to 8% of the sample.

The source is a man at least 80 years old with COVID-19, enrolled during active disease. The sequencing sample was made of peripheral blood. Recombination linked TRBV28 to TRBJ1-1, with no confident D gene call. In nucleotides, the sequence is TGTGCCAGCACCCCCAGCAGTTTACCGGGTTTCCGGGGAGCTTTCTTT. It is translated as CASTPSSLPGFRGAFF.